Following are 26 T cell receptor beta chains from one sample sequenced in a study of cytomegalovirus exposure and HLA in healthy donors. The study ran its PCR with 60 Vbeta and 13 Jbeta primers. Method: immunoSEQ multiplex PCR; TCRdb's copy keeps in-frame clones and lacks some. Among 160,000 or so clones listed, 65% to 85% were seen once. The specimen was PBMCs. The origin of the receptors is a male donor in good health and CMV-seropositive.

The table lists this clone with a count of one. CDR3 sequence: CASSVLQGALFTEAFF. The CDR3 bases are TGTGCCAGTAGTGTCTTACAGGGGGCTTTATTCACTGAAGCTTTCTTT. The chain has TRBV19 and TRBJ1-1; TRBD1 aligns across 9 bases. Per germline, CDR1 LNHDA and CDR2 SQIVND (reference sequence). After removal of 5 bases from V and 4 bases from J, the junction contained 11 bases not matched to a gene. The CDR3 runs 16 residues.

The CDR3 sequence is CATRRPNTGELFF. The CDR3 nucleotides read TGTGCCACCCGGCGGCCCAACACCGGGGAGCTGTTTTTT. The chain links TRBV10-3 to TRBJ2-2; D not resolved. The CDR3 has 13 residues. With 10 bases removed from V and 2 bases from J, the gap between germline ends came to 11 bases. Looked up from germline, CDR1 is ENHRY and CDR2 is SYGVKD.

The chain links TRBV11-2 to TRBJ2-3, with 9 bases matching TRBD2. Germline V gene sequence: CDR1 SGHAT, CDR2 FQNNGV. There are 17 residues in the CDR3. V trimming: 2 bases; J trimming: 2 bases; junction bases outside the gene matches: 8. This CDR3 is CASSLPIAGAHTDTQYF. Here the CDR3 DNA reads TGTGCCAGCAGCTTACCCATAGCGGGAGCCCACACAGATACGCAGTATTTT.

The CDR3 loop reads CASSPGSGTSSYNEQFF. Written as DNA, the CDR3 is TGTGCCAGCAGCCCAGGCAGCGGGACTAGCTCCTACAATGAGCAGTTCTTC. The chain couples TRBV7-3 to TRBJ2-1, with TRBD2 identical over 8 bases. CDR3 length: 17 amino acids. The V and J ends lost 5 bases and 0 bases, in that order; junction bases with no gene match: 9. Germline CDR1 SGHTA, CDR2 FQGTGA.

The chain employs TRBV11-2 and TRBJ1-2, with a tentative D call TRBD1 (5 bases). The CDR3 has 16 amino acids. The V gene's germline CDR1 is SGHAT and CDR2 FQNNGV. The germline V and J ends were trimmed by 1 base and 3 bases, with 15 bases remaining between them. As DNA, the CDR3 is TGTGCCAGCAGCTTAGGCGTTCGGGGGGTTTACTATGGCTACACCTTC. It translates to CASSLGVRGVYYGYTF.

This clone was detected a few times. V and J are TRBV6-5 and TRBJ1-1, with D uncertain. Germline CDR1 and CDR2: MNHEY and SVGAGI. This CDR3 comprises 13 residues. V was clipped by 0 bases and J by 8 bases, with 10 bases between them. This chain's CDR3 is CASSYSGRGEAFF. DNA of the CDR3: TGTGCCAGCAGTTACTCAGGGAGAGGGGAAGCTTTCTTT.

For this clone: Other DNA sequences in the sample encode the same CDR3. The V and J genes are TRBV18 and TRBJ2-7; 14 nucleotides match TRBD2. The length of the CDR3 is 15 residues. The germline CDR1 and CDR2 sequences are KGHSH and LQKENI. V trimming: 3 bases; J trimming: 6 bases; junction bases outside the gene matches: 4. CDR3 protein: CASSPTSGRVGEQYF. Written as DNA, the CDR3 is TGTGCCAGCTCACCGACTAGCGGGAGGGTTGGCGAGCAGTACTTC.

This clone has more than one count but fewer than ten. This chain connects TRBV19 to TRBJ1-2, with TRBD1 identical over 8 bases. Losses at the gene ends were 8 bases for V and 3 bases for J; bases not matched to a gene: 17. The CDR3 totals 17 residues. In germline, CDR1 is LNHDA, CDR2 SQIVND (reference sequence). In DNA form, the CDR3 reads TGTGCCAGTTTCGTCCCGGGACAGGACTCTTCGGACTATGGCTACACCTTC. It encodes CASFVPGQDSSDYGYTF.

This clone was observed a single time. One end of the junction varies from germline; a read error may be responsible. The chain recombines TRBV7-9 with TRBJ2-5; the match to TRBD2 covers 9 bases. Germline CDR1 SEHNR, CDR2 FQNEAQ (reference sequence). This CDR3 has 17 residues. The CDR3 sequence: CSSSLKVASGTQETQYF. The CDR3 DNA follows: TGTTCCAGCAGCTTAAAGGTGGCTAGCGGGACCCAAGAGACCCAGTACTTC.

This clone appeared a single time. The chain joins TRBV5-6 to TRBJ2-3; TRBD1 agrees at 8 bases. This CDR3 is 14 amino acids long. Germline V gene data show CDR1 as SGHDT and CDR2 as YYEEEE. The trim removed 1 base at V and 2 bases at J, leaving 0 bases unmatched. The CDR3 DNA follows: TGTGCCAGCAGCTTGCAGGGGGCCACAGATACGCAGTATTTT. This sequence encodes CASSLQGATDTQYF.

This chain uses TRBV5-4 with TRBJ2-1; TRBD2 agrees at 7 bases. The V segment lost 4 bases and the J segment 3 bases; nucleotides outside the gene matches: 13. The CDR3 extends over 17 amino acids. Germline loops: CDR1 SGHNT, CDR2 YYREEE (reference sequence). The CDR3 sequence is CASSLKTSREIYNEQFF. Here the CDR3 DNA reads TGTGCCAGCAGCCTGAAGACTAGCCGGGAGATCTACAATGAGCAGTTCTTC.

The chain recombines TRBV15 with TRBJ2-7; 8 bases agree with TRBD1. The CDR3 covers 14 residues. Germline loops: CDR1 LNHNV, CDR2 YYDKDF (reference sequence). With 5 bases clipped from V and 4 bases from J, the junction kept 7 bases outside the gene matches. The DNA of the CDR3 is TGTGCCACCAGCTCCCGACAGGGGCCTTACGAGCAGTACTTC. Its protein product is CATSSRQGPYEQYF.

The chain combines TRBV4-1 with TRBJ2-7; D is ambiguous. The CDR3 runs 14 residues. The ends were cut back, 1 base at V and 2 bases at J, with 9 bases in the middle. Germline loops: CDR1 MGHRA, CDR2 YSYEKL. The CDR3 loop reads CASSQARLAYEQYF. CDR3 sequence (DNA): TGCGCCAGCAGCCAAGCGAGACTGGCCTACGAGCAGTACTTC.

The V gene is TRBV10-3, the J gene TRBJ2-7, with 11 bases identical to TRBD1. This CDR3 has 14 residues. J was trimmed by 6 bases and V by 4 bases; bases with no gene match: 5. Per germline, CDR1 ENHRY and CDR2 SYGVKD. DNA for the CDR3: TGTGCCATCAGTGGGACAGGGGGCTCGATCGAGCAGTACTTC. Translating gives CAISGTGGSIEQYF.

The chain is built from TRBV7-2 and TRBJ2-2; TRBD1 aligns across 8 bases. This CDR3 region has 15 residues. J was trimmed by 6 bases and V by 7 bases; bases with no gene match: 10. Germline lookup yields CDR1 SGHTA and CDR2 FQGNSA. CDR3 residues: CASTPGTGFSGELFF. CDR3 in DNA: TGTGCCAGCACCCCCGGGACAGGATTTTCCGGGGAGCTGTTTTTT. Using reference TRBV7-2 and TRBJ2-2 for the parts outside the CDR3, the full variable domain is GAGVSQSPSNKVTEKGKDVELRCDPISGHTALYWYRQSLGQGLEFLIYFQGNSAPDKSGLPSDRFSAERTGGSVSTLTIQRTQQEDSAVYLCASTPGTGFSGELFFGEGSRLTVL.

In this sample, this clone turned up a few times. The gene calls are TRBV4-3 and TRBJ2-1, with D perhaps TRBD1 (6 bases). V was pared by 0 bases and J by 3 bases, with 12 bases between. The CDR3 totals 16 residues. CDR1 and CDR2 from the germline V gene are LGHNA and YSLEER. The CDR3 DNA reads TGCGCCAGCAGCCAAGATCGCGGACAGCGCTACAATGAGCAGTTCTTC. Translated: CASSQDRGQRYNEQFF.

The chain carries TRBV30 and TRBJ1-2, with D perhaps matching TRBD1 (6 bases). V shed 6 bases and J shed 6 bases, with 11 bases lying between them. CDR1 is GTSNPN and CDR2 is SVGIG in the germline V gene (reference sequence). The CDR3 runs 11 residues. CDR3 nucleotides: TGTGCCTGTTCCCAGGGGAATGGCTACACCTTC. Its translation: CACSQGNGYTF.

This clone was counted once. The chain employs TRBV4-1 and TRBJ2-1; a possible D gene is TRBD2 (6 bases). The CDR3 totals 14 residues. V was trimmed by 1 base and J by 8 bases, leaving 12 bases between them. Per the germline V gene, CDR1 is MGHRA and CDR2 is YSYEKL. CDR3 DNA: TGCGCCAGCAGCCAAGTCGGGAGTGAGGATGAGCAGTTCTTC. It encodes CASSQVGSEDEQFF.

The V gene is TRBV27, the J gene TRBJ2-7; D remains unclear. Germline values: CDR1 MNHEY, CDR2 SMNVEV (reference sequence). CDR3 size: 14 residues. Trimming cost V 3 bases and J 0 bases, with 9 bases left between them. The CDR3, as DNA: TGTGCCAGCAGTTTCCGGAACTACTCCTACGAGCAGTACTTC. As protein: CASSFRNYSYEQYF.

This clone was seen just once. The chain links TRBV27 to TRBJ2-1, with a weak D call TRBD1 (5 bases). V dropped 0 bases and J dropped 13 bases, with 16 bases sitting between them. This CDR3 is 14 amino acids long. Per the germline V gene, CDR1 is MNHEY and CDR2 is SMNVEV (reference sequence). The CDR3 coding sequence is TGTGCCAGCAGTTTATCTAAGGGGCAGGTTCCCCAGTTCTTC. The encoded protein is CASSLSKGQVPQFF.

In nucleotides, the CDR3 is TGTGCCAGTAGTGCGGGACAGGGGACGCAAACCAAAGCTTTCTTT. Translated: CASSAGQGTQTKAFF. This chain connects TRBV19 to TRBJ1-1; 10 bases map to TRBD1. The CDR3 length is 15 residues. V lost 5 bases to trimming and J lost 9 bases; unmatched junction nucleotides: 12. The germline gives CDR1 LNHDA, CDR2 SQIVND (reference sequence).

The CDR3 coding sequence is TGTGCCAGCAGTCTCGTGCGGGGGTCTGGGGCCAACGTCCTGACTTTC. Amino acids: CASSLVRGSGANVLTF. The gene calls are TRBV28 and TRBJ2-6; 7 bases are a match to TRBD2. The junction had 5 bases not matched to a gene; V was cut back by 5 bases and J by 1 base. The CDR3 has 16 amino acids. The V gene's germline CDR1 is MDHEN and CDR2 SYDVKM.

The rearrangement links TRBV10-3 to TRBJ1-2; D might be TRBD1 (6 bases). The V gene's germline CDR1 is ENHRY and CDR2 SYGVKD. The V and J ends lost 6 bases and 8 bases respectively, with 16 bases between them. The CDR3 runs 13 residues. For the CDR3, the DNA is TGTGCCATCAGCCCCGACAGGTTATCGGGCTACACCTTC. It codes for CAISPDRLSGYTF.

The V and J genes are TRBV2 and TRBJ2-7; unclear D gene. V was clipped by 1 base and J by 3 bases, with 4 bases between them. CDR1 is SNHLY, CDR2 FYNNEI, per germline. There are 12 residues in the CDR3. CDR3 coding DNA: TGTGCCAGCAGTGAAGGAGTCTACGAGCAGTACTTC. It yields the protein CASSEGVYEQYF.

V usage is TRBV7-8 and J usage is TRBJ2-1, with 9 bases matching TRBD1. With 1 base clipped from V and 8 bases from J, the junction kept 12 bases outside the gene matches. This CDR3 spans 17 amino acids. Germline values: CDR1 SGHVS, CDR2 FQNEAQ. The CDR3 loop is CASSLVVGTGSRYEQFF. CDR3 bases: TGTGCCAGCAGCTTAGTTGTAGGGACAGGGTCTCGATATGAGCAGTTCTTC.

The chain recombines TRBV9 with TRBJ2-3, with TRBD2 identical over 14 bases. The CDR3 spans 16 residues. Trimming cost V 4 bases and J 3 bases; bases outside gene matches: 4. Germline-derived CDR1 and CDR2 are SGDLS and YYNGEE. The CDR3 DNA is TGTGCCAGCAGCCCCGGGACTAGCGGGAGAACAGATACGCAGTATTTT. This codes for CASSPGTSGRTDTQYF.